This is a list of T cell receptor beta chains from one sample in a study of cytomegalovirus exposure and HLA in healthy donors. Measured with immunoSEQ multiplex PCR; TCRdb has only the in-frame clones, and not every one. Its listing shows around 140,000 clones. Sequenced sample: PBMCs. These receptors were collected from a middle-aged woman in good health and CMV-seronegative. Each CDR3 is given with its conserved first and last residue. The D gene is left open where the match is weak.

d_call	v_call	j_call	cdr3_aa	cdr3_nt
TRBD2	TRBV7-9	TRBJ2-2	CASSSSGGTGELFF	TGTGCCAGCAGCTCGAGCGGGGGGACCGGGGAGCTGTTTTTT
TRBD1	TRBV28	TRBJ1-5	CASSLARGRQPQHF	TGTGCCAGCAGCCTCGCCAGGGGGCGTCAGCCCCAGCATTTT
TRBD2	TRBV7-9	TRBJ2-3	CASSLQLAGGKSF	TGTGCCAGCAGCTTACAGCTAGCGGGGGGGAAGTCTTTT
TRBD1	TRBV19	TRBJ1-3	CASRGQFGNTIYF	TGTGCCAGTAGGGGACAGTTTGGAAACACCATATATTTT
TRBD1	TRBV18	TRBJ2-2	CASSLDRAGELFF	TGTGCCAGCTCCCTCGACAGGGCCGGGGAGCTGTTTTTT
.	TRBV5-8	TRBJ1-4	CASRSYGGEKLFF	TGTGCCAGCCGAAGCTACGGGGGTGAAAAACTGTTTTTT
TRBD1	TRBV7-2	TRBJ2-7	CASSPGTGQPYEQYF	TGTGCCAGCAGCCCCGGGACAGGTCAGCCGTACGAGCAGTACTTC
TRBD1	TRBV9	TRBJ1-6	CASSVEGANSPLHF	TGTGCCAGCAGCGTTGAGGGGGCGAATTCACCCCTCCACTTT
TRBD1	TRBV7-2	TRBJ2-4	CASSRDRLGGNIQYF	TGTGCCAGCAGCCGGGACAGGCTTGGGGGTAACATTCAGTACTTC
TRBD2	TRBV6-8	TRBJ2-1	CASSYARGGYNEQFF	TGTGCCAGCAGTTACGCGCGGGGGGGATACAATGAGCAGTTCTTC
.	TRBV6-6	TRBJ1-3	CASSYLTYSSGNTIYF	TGTGCCAGCAGTTACTTGACATATTCTTCTGGAAACACCATATATTTT
.	TRBV6-1	TRBJ1-1	CASRPNRERNTEAFF	TGTGCCAGCAGACCGAACAGGGAGAGGAACACTGAAGCTTTCTTT
.	TRBV19	TRBJ1-2	CASSSEGYTF	TGTGCCAGTAGTAGCGAAGGCTACACCTTC
.	TRBV28	TRBJ1-4	CASSSLQGSVSEKLFF	TGTGCCAGCAGTTCTCTGCAGGGTAGTGTGAGCGAAAAACTGTTTTTT
TRBD1	TRBV19	TRBJ1-4	CASHTDRRYANEKLFF	TGTGCCAGTCATACGGACAGGCGGTATGCTAATGAAAAACTGTTTTTT
TRBD1	TRBV7-9	TRBJ1-2	CASSLRDRVGGYTF	TGTGCCAGCAGCCTAAGGGACAGAGTCGGGGGCTACACCTTC
TRBD1	TRBV7-2	TRBJ2-3	CASRPGTGGTDTQYF	TGTGCCAGCAGGCCCGGGACAGGGGGCACAGATACGCAGTATTTT
.	TRBV28	TRBJ2-3	CASRPSQGLRLDTQYF	TGTGCCAGCAGGCCTAGTCAGGGCCTCAGACTGGATACGCAGTATTTT
TRBD1	TRBV6-1	TRBJ1-5	CASSERTGGGTSNQPQHF	TGTGCCAGCAGTGAGAGGACAGGGGGAGGGACTAGCAATCAGCCCCAGCATTTT
TRBD1	TRBV19	TRBJ2-7	CASTAGGYEQYF	TGTGCCAGTACGGCAGGGGGCTACGAGCAGTACTTC
TRBD2	TRBV5-1	TRBJ2-5	CASSFTSGGETQYF	TGCGCCAGCAGCTTTACTAGCGGTGGAGAGACCCAGTACTTC
TRBD2	TRBV28	TRBJ2-1	CASRLAGGATNEQFF	TGTGCCAGCAGGTTAGCGGGGGGGGCCACGAATGAGCAGTTCTTC
.	TRBV5-4	TRBJ2-3	CASSSQDRADTQYF	TGTGCCAGCAGCTCCCAGGACAGAGCAGATACGCAGTATTTT
.	TRBV7-9	TRBJ1-4	CASSLEGEKLFF	TGTGCCAGCAGCTTGGAGGGCGAAAAACTGTTTTTT
.	TRBV9	TRBJ2-3	CASSFSLSGTDTQYF	TGTGCCAGCAGTTTCTCTCTATCGGGCACAGATACGCAGTATTTT
.	TRBV18	TRBJ1-2	CASSPPGGTNYGYTF	TGTGCCAGCTCACCCCCGGGAGGCACTAACTATGGCTACACCTTC
.	TRBV19	TRBJ2-5	CASSESSQETQYF	TGTGCCAGTTCGGAGAGTTCCCAAGAGACCCAGTACTTC
TRBD1	TRBV6-1	TRBJ1-5	CASRLQGVFNQPQHF	TGTGCCAGCAGGCTACAGGGGGTCTTCAATCAGCCCCAGCATTTT
TRBD1	TRBV5-6	TRBJ1-4	CASSFWTGGEKLFF	TGTGCCAGCAGCTTTTGGACAGGCGGGGAAAAACTGTTTTTT
.	TRBV5-1	TRBJ1-4	CASRVNDRNYEKLFF	TGCGCCAGCCGAGTTAATGACAGGAATTATGAAAAACTGTTTTTT
.	TRBV27	TRBJ1-1	CASKPVQSTEAFF	TGTGCCAGCAAACCAGTACAGAGCACTGAAGCTTTCTTT
.	TRBV9	TRBJ1-2	CASSPTGEATYGYTF	TGTGCCAGCAGCCCTACTGGGGAGGCTACCTATGGCTACACCTTC
.	TRBV28	TRBJ1-6	CASRGDGSPLHF	TGTGCCAGCCGGGGGGACGGTTCACCCCTCCACTTT
TRBD1	TRBV11-2	TRBJ2-3	CASSPRTGDDTQYF	TGTGCCAGCAGCCCGCGGACAGGGGACGATACGCAGTATTTT
.	TRBV7-9	TRBJ2-3	CASSLREDTQYF	TGTGCCAGCAGCCTTCGGGAAGATACGCAGTATTTT
.	TRBV5-5	TRBJ2-2	CASSWTVQGTGELFF	TGTGCCAGCAGCTGGACAGTCCAGGGGACCGGGGAGCTGTTTTTT
TRBD1	TRBV6-4	TRBJ2-1	CASSRQGESYNEQFF	TGTGCCAGCAGTCGACAGGGGGAATCCTACAATGAGCAGTTCTTC
.	TRBV6-5	TRBJ2-1	CASSYLDRRNEQFF	TGTGCCAGCAGTTACCTGGACAGAAGAAATGAGCAGTTCTTC
TRBD1	TRBV5-8	TRBJ1-4	CASSLGRGQTNEKLFF	TGTGCCAGCAGCTTGGGCAGGGGGCAGACTAATGAAAAACTGTTTTTT
TRBD1	TRBV5-1	TRBJ1-2	CASSPGTGLHGYTF	TGCGCCAGCAGCCCAGGGACAGGGCTACATGGCTACACCTTC
.	TRBV6-5	TRBJ1-1	CASGGLEAFF	TGTGCCAGCGGAGGGCTCGAAGCTTTCTTT
.	TRBV5-1	TRBJ2-7	CASSSFYSYEQYF	TGCGCCAGCTCCTCCTTTTACTCCTACGAGCAGTACTTC
.	TRBV5-6	TRBJ2-1	CASSLRTRAYNEQFF	TGTGCCAGCAGCTTGCGGACTCGCGCATACAATGAGCAGTTCTTC
TRBD1	TRBV9	TRBJ2-3	CASSAGGLSTDTQYF	TGTGCCAGCAGCGCAGGGGGTCTTAGCACAGATACGCAGTATTTT
.	TRBV6-5	TRBJ2-3	CASRLNKGRVDTQYF	TGTGCCAGCAGACTCAATAAGGGGCGCGTAGATACGCAGTATTTT
TRBD1	TRBV19	TRBJ1-1	CASSPTGQMNTEAFF	TGTGCCAGTAGTCCGACGGGACAGATGAACACTGAAGCTTTCTTT
TRBD1	TRBV5-4	TRBJ1-6	CASSLTGDGNSPLHF	TGTGCCAGCAGCCTCACAGGGGACGGAAATTCACCCCTCCACTTT
.	TRBV4-2	TRBJ1-4	CASSQENRYNEKLFF	TGTGCCAGCAGCCAAGAAAACAGGTATAATGAAAAACTGTTTTTT
TRBD2	TRBV4-2	TRBJ2-3	CASSQDRLAGGPTDTQYF	TGTGCCAGCAGCCAAGATCGACTAGCGGGGGGGCCCACAGATACGCAGTATTTT
TRBD1	TRBV6-1	TRBJ2-7	CASSRQGYEQYF	TGTGCCAGCAGTCGACAGGGTTACGAGCAGTACTTC
.	TRBV21-1	TRBJ1-1	CARRMTVEAFF	TGTGCCAGACGGATGACAGTTGAAGCTTTCTTT